The T cell receptor (beta chain) under discussion was sequenced for a study of CD8 T cells in Susac syndrome. Overall study results and limits: It was acknowledged in the study that its TCR sequencing and HLA analysis involved a relatively small number of individuals.

V trimming: 2 bases; J trimming: 3 bases; junction bases outside the gene matches: 3. This CDR3 comprises 15 residues. Germline values: CDR1 MGHDK, CDR2 SYGVNS. Random-hexamer reverse transcription was applied to about 0.45 to 1 ug RNA. Multiplex PCR with immunoSEQ amplified the TCR beta CDR3 across 54 Vbeta and 13 Jbeta. TCRdb re-called the immunoSEQ multiplex PCR reads through MiXCR, storing one row per CDR3 protein. The data show 100,000 to 150,000 distinct CDR3 sequences, with around 94% seen just once and around 0.078% held by the top ten. On this clonotype itself: The antigen remains unidentified.

The V gene is TRBV25-1, the J gene TRBJ1-4; TRBD1 aligns across 7 bases. Sequencing was carried out using CD4+ T cells from PBMCs. This clonotype was sampled from a human donor in good health. The CDR3 loop reads CASSEKGQPNEKLFF. The CDR3 nucleotides read TGTGCCAGCAGTGAAAAGGGACAGCCTAATGAAAAACTGTTTTTT.